The entry below describes one T cell receptor (beta chain). The antigen is not known. Study observations and caveats: Tumor Treg TCRs overlapped most with tumor naive CD4+ cells.

Cells sorted as Tregs were CD4+, CD25+ and CD127-/low. After constant-region reverse-primer amplification, full-length variable regions underwent semi-nested PCR with Nested Universal Primer A. TCRdb fed the 5' RACE reads into MiXCR, producing one record per CDR3 protein. The table shows about 42,000 distinct CDR3 sequences, with roughly a fifth occurring only once. There are 14 residues in the CDR3. V was trimmed by 4 bases and J by 7 bases, leaving 19 bases between them. Germline assignment: CDR1 SQVTM and CDR2 ANQGSEA. V usage is TRBV29-1 and J usage is TRBJ1-2; D gene ambiguous. The source of this sequence is a female donor with breast cancer. Sequenced sample: Tregs sorted from blood. The CDR3 bases are TGCAGCGTTGTCCCGCTAGCTCAGGAGCTTGGCTACACCTTC. This codes for CSVVPLAQELGYTF.